This T cell receptor beta chain was recovered during a study of blood T cell repertoires in COVID-19. The CDR3 extends over 16 amino acids. The germline CDR1 and CDR2 sequences are SGHKS and YYEKEE (reference sequence). V trimming: 0 bases; J trimming: 5 bases; junction bases outside the gene matches: 10. As originally analysed: Using reference gene primer amplification, nucleated cell counts were estimated. Repertoires were generated with immunoSEQ multiplex PCR, while TCRdb's copy carries only in-frame clones and drops some. V, J and clone size derive from that table, while D and trimming were established from the DNA sequence. In the table there are fewer than 120,000 clones, around 90% of which are singletons.

The source material was peripheral blood. The clonotype originates from a woman aged 50 to 60 with acute or convalescent COVID-19. The V gene is TRBV5-5, the J gene TRBJ2-7; TRBD2 matches 8 bases. The DNA of the CDR3 is TGTGCCAGCAGCTTGGCTGGACTAGCCCCGCAGAACGAGCAGTACTTC. Translating it yields CASSLAGLAPQNEQYF. Full variable domain (rest looked up from reference TRBV5-5 and TRBJ2-7): DAGVTQSPTHLIKTRGQQVTLRCSPISGHKSVSWYQQVLGQGPQFIFQYYEKEERGRGNFPDRFSARQFPNYSSELNVNALLLGDSALYLCASSLAGLAPQNEQYFGPGTRLTVT.